The 11 T cell receptor beta chains reported below all come from one sample, sequenced in a study of CD8+CD57+ T cells in acquired aplastic anemia. Those patients picked for sequencing had displayed CD8+CD57+ cell expansion on flow cytometry. TCR beta VDJ combinations and CDR3 sequences were profiled from genomic DNA. TCRdb processed the reads anew with MiXCR; each CDR3 protein has one entry. The sample carries under 500,000 distinct CDR3 sequences, around 33% recorded once. Sequenced input: sorted CD4+, CD8+, or CD8+CD57+ T cells (not recorded which) from PBMCs. These TCRs come from a human donor with aplastic anemia.

The chain employs TRBV20-1 and TRBJ2-1; 11 bases align to TRBD2. This CDR3 comprises 17 residues. V lost 2 bases to trimming and J lost 4 bases; unmatched junction nucleotides: 10. Per the germline V gene, CDR1 is DFQATT and CDR2 is SNEGSKA (reference sequence). CDR3 nucleotides: TGCAGTGCTAGAAAGGCTAGCGGGGGGACTACTTACAATGAGCAGTTCTTC. It yields the protein CSARKASGGTTYNEQFF.

This clonotype was counted once. CDR3 bases: TGTGCCACCAGTGAGCTAAGCGGGGAGACCCAGCATTTT. Protein sequence: CATSELSGETQHF. The chain combines TRBV24-1 with TRBJ1-5; no definite D call. Germline lookup yields CDR1 KGHDR and CDR2 SFDVKD. The V gene lost 4 bases and the J gene lost 11 bases, with 14 bases spanning the gap. This CDR3 has 13 residues.

Ten or more counts support this clonotype. The rearrangement joins TRBV4-2 to TRBJ2-7; D may be TRBD2 (6 bases). The germline gives CDR1 LGHNA, CDR2 YNFKEQ. V lost 0 bases and J 4 bases, leaving 7 bases between the germline ends. This CDR3 contains 13 residues. This CDR3 is CASSQEGGYEQYF. The CDR3 DNA reads as TGTGCCAGCAGCCAAGAAGGAGGGTACGAGCAGTACTTC.

This clonotype was seen at least ten times. J is TRBJ2-1 and V is TRBV11-1, with D possibly being TRBD2 (6 bases). Germline V gives CDR1 SGHAT, CDR2 FQDESV (reference sequence). Trimming removed 5 bases at V and 4 bases at J, with 15 bases between. The CDR3 has 15 amino acids. The CDR3, as DNA: TGTGCCAGCAGCCAAAGCGGGTCGGGGTACAATGAGCAGTTCTTC. Its translation is CASSQSGSGYNEQFF.

V is TRBV5-1 and J is TRBJ2-7, with 10 nucleotides matching TRBD2. After removal of 4 bases from V and 2 bases from J, the junction contained 9 bases not matched to a gene. CDR1 and CDR2 from the germline V gene are SGHRS and YFSETQ. The CDR3 contains 16 residues. The CDR3, as DNA: TGCGCCAGCAGCATCGCTCGAGCGGGAGGGACCTACGAGCAGTACTTC. Translated, it gives CASSIARAGGTYEQYF.

There are many counts of this clonotype. The chain couples TRBV6-1 to TRBJ1-2; weak D call: TRBD1 (5 bases). V dropped 7 bases and J dropped 6 bases, with 12 bases sitting between them. CDR3 length equals 12 residues. Germline CDR1 is MNHNS and CDR2 is SASEGT. In nucleotides, the CDR3 is TGTGCCAGCATGCCCAGGGAAAATGGCTACACCTTC. Translated: CASMPRENGYTF.

This clonotype has a count of ten or more. CDR3 protein: CASSSLPGGSGGEQYF. CDR3 nucleotide sequence: TGTGCCAGCAGCTCCCTCCCCGGCGGGAGCGGTGGCGAGCAGTACTTC. The chain uses TRBV7-8 and TRBJ2-7; 7 nucleotides agree with TRBD2. Per the germline V gene, CDR1 is SGHVS and CDR2 is FQNEAQ. V lost 4 bases and J lost 6; bases outside the gene matches: 15. The CDR3 has 16 residues.

This clonotype occurred a few times. The gene calls are TRBV5-6 and TRBJ1-4; 9 positions agree with TRBD1. This CDR3 is 14 amino acids long. Losses at the gene ends were 3 bases for V and 8 bases for J; bases not matched to a gene: 5. Germline assignment: CDR1 SGHDT and CDR2 YYEEEE. The DNA of the CDR3 is TGTGCCAGCAGCTCGGACAGGGGCGAAGAAAAACTGTTTTTT. Translation gives CASSSDRGEEKLFF.

This clonotype has more than one count but fewer than ten. V is TRBV7-9 and J is TRBJ2-1, with a weak D call TRBD1 (6 bases). The CDR3 is made up of 12 amino acids. The ends were cut back, 5 bases at V and 10 bases at J, with 12 bases in the middle. Per the germline V gene, CDR1 is SEHNR and CDR2 is FQNEAQ (reference sequence). The chain's CDR3 is CASSPQGQEQFF. The CDR3, as DNA: TGTGCCAGCAGCCCTCAGGGGCAAGAGCAGTTCTTC.

This clonotype showed up just a few times. The genes are TRBV4-1 and TRBJ1-6; no clear D. The CDR3 extends over 14 amino acids. Germline lookup yields CDR1 MGHRA and CDR2 YSYEKL. V dropped 8 bases and J dropped 5 bases, with 13 bases sitting between them. CDR3 bases: TGCGCCAGCCGCGCGACATTTAATAATTCACCCCTCCACTTT. Protein product: CASRATFNNSPLHF.

V and J are TRBV14 and TRBJ1-3, with D unclear. In germline, CDR1 is SGHDN, CDR2 FVKESK. Trimming took 0 bases from V and 0 from J, leaving 9 bases between them. The CDR3 is 16 residues long. The CDR3 DNA reads as TGTGCCAGCAGCCAAGATGTCAGTATCTCTGGAAACACCATATATTTT. This sequence encodes CASSQDVSISGNTIYF.